This T cell receptor (beta chain) came from a study of technical replicates of blood from several donors. This CDR3 spans 17 amino acids. V lost 0 bases and J 0 bases, leaving 15 bases between the germline ends. Germline values: CDR1 SGHTS, CDR2 YDEGEE. Assay: immunoSEQ multiplex PCR; the TCRdb copy retains only in-frame clones and omits some. The profile shows about 70,000 clones, 80% to 95% of them singletons. Sequencing input: PBMCs. This TCR came from a human donor in good health. Some clones in this sample may be carry-over from other donors' samples. V usage is TRBV5-8 and J usage is TRBJ1-1; unclear D gene. The CDR3 loop reads CASSLDFLRQMNTEAFF. The DNA for the CDR3 is TGTGCCAGCAGCTTGGATTTTCTGCGACAAATGAACACTGAAGCTTTCTTT.